This is a list of T cell receptor beta chains from one sample in a study of T-cell memory formation after mild COVID-19. Using its own MiXCR run on the 5' RACE reads, TCRdb lists one record per CDR3 protein. The sample lists 65,000 to 95,000 distinct CDR3 sequences, more than 10% seen once, with around 41% in the top ten. Material for sequencing was PBMCs or a T cell subset sorted from them (not recorded which). These receptors came from a man aged 18-30 years who had mild COVID-19 (a few samples of this study predate the infection). Cell type and time point are not known. Both conserved end residues are part of each CDR3. A D gene is named only where the DNA matches it firmly. Size tells how often a clone was seen (once, few, many) or the class of an expanded clone, and some rows leave it out.

j_call v_call d_call clone_size cdr3_nt cdr3_aa
TRBJ2-3 TRBV15 TRBD1 . TGTGCCACCACGGCCAGGGGGACAGATACGCAGTATTTT CATTARGTDTQYF
TRBJ2-2 TRBV28 . few TGTGCCAGCAGTCTGGGGGCTCTGGAGCTGTTTTTT CASSLGALELFF
TRBJ1-1 TRBV20-1 . . TGCAGTGCTGCCCCAGGGAACACTGAAGCTTTCTTT CSAAPGNTEAFF
TRBJ1-5 TRBV4-2 . few TGTGCCAGCAGCCAAGGTTCGACTAGCAATCAGCCCCAGCATTTT CASSQGSTSNQPQHF
TRBJ1-1 TRBV4-1 . . TGCGCCAGCAGCCCCGAGGCGGCGAACACTGAAGCTTTCTTT CASSPEAANTEAFF
TRBJ2-7 TRBV7-9 . few TGTGCCAGCAGCTTGGGCGGACTTGGCAACGAGCAGTACTTC CASSLGGLGNEQYF
TRBJ1-2 TRBV3-1 . . TGTGCCAGCAGCCCAACCGGACACCTGACTAACTATGGCTACACCTTC CASSPTGHLTNYGYTF
TRBJ2-3 TRBV25-1 TRBD1 few TGTGCCAGCAGCGGACAGGGGAGGACAGATACGCAGTATTTT CASSGQGRTDTQYF
TRBJ1-2 TRBV7-2 TRBD1 few TGTGCCAGCAGCCGAACGAGACAGGGTATAGATGGCTACACCTTC CASSRTRQGIDGYTF
TRBJ2-1 TRBV6-5 . few TGTGCCAGCAGTTACCAGGCCCAGGACTCCACATACTCCTACAATGAGCAGTTCTTC CASSYQAQDSTYSYNEQFF
TRBJ2-5 TRBV15 . few TGTGCCACCAGCAGGATGCGTGGGGAGGAGACCCAGTACTTC CATSRMRGEETQYF
TRBJ1-2 TRBV27 TRBD1 few TGTGCCAGCAGTCACGGGACAGGGGGTCTCTATGGCTACACCTTC CASSHGTGGLYGYTF
TRBJ2-7 TRBV12-3/TRBV12-4 . . TGTGCCAGCAGGGCCGGGGCCCACGAGCAGTACTTC CASRAGAHEQYF
TRBJ1-2 TRBV5-1 . few TGCGCCAGCAGCTTGCTTCCGGGAGCTAACTATGGCTACACCTTC CASSLLPGANYGYTF
TRBJ2-2 TRBV12-3/TRBV12-4 . . TGTGCCAGCAGTTCTCCCCCCGGGGAGCTGTTTTTT CASSSPPGELFF
TRBJ1-3 TRBV7-8 . . TGTGCCAGCAGCCGAATGGAGGGGTTAGGAAACACCATATATTTT CASSRMEGLGNTIYF
TRBJ2-3 TRBV28 TRBD2 . TGTGCCAGCAGCGGGGGGGCAGATACGCAGTATTTT CASSGGADTQYF
TRBJ2-3 TRBV7-2 . . TGTGCCAGCAGCTTAGCCGGCAGGGGGGGGGATACGCAGTATTTT CASSLAGRGGDTQYF
TRBJ2-5 TRBV11-2 TRBD1 few TGTGCCAGCAGCTTAGAACACAGGGGGATGTCTCAGACCCAGTACTTC CASSLEHRGMSQTQYF
TRBJ2-5 TRBV7-9 . many TGCGCCAGCAGCTTGGGGCTGCAAGAGACCCAGTACTTC CASSLGLQETQYF
TRBJ2-7 TRBV7-2 . few TGTGCCAGCAGCCCGACAGAGTACGAGCAGTACTTC CASSPTEYEQYF
TRBJ2-5 TRBV10-3 TRBD1 . TGTGCCATCAGTGAGACGGGACAGGGATGGGAGACCCAGTACTTC CAISETGQGWETQYF
TRBJ2-5 TRBV3-1 TRBD1 . TGTGCCAGCAGAAGGGACAGACCGTACCAAGAGACCCAGTACTTC CASRRDRPYQETQYF
TRBJ2-5 TRBV5-6 . . TGTGCCAGCAGCTTGGACAGCCCAGCCCAGTACTTC CASSLDSPAQYF
TRBJ2-2 TRBV29-1 . few TGCAGCGTTGCAAACACCGGGGAGCTGTTTTTT CSVANTGELFF
TRBJ2-7 TRBV27 TRBD1 many TGTGCCAGCAGTTCTTACAACTCGGACAGGGGGAGAGACGAGCAGTACTTC CASSSYNSDRGRDEQYF
TRBJ2-2 TRBV28 TRBD2 few TGTGCCAGCAGTCTCCAGCGGGGGGGTAGCGGGGAGCTGTTTTTT CASSLQRGGSGELFF
TRBJ1-5 TRBV28 TRBD1 . TGTGCCAGCAGTTGGGACAGGAATGGGGTTAGCAATCAGCCCCAGCATTTT CASSWDRNGVSNQPQHF
TRBJ2-1 TRBV5-1 TRBD2 few TGCGCCAGCAGCTTGCGGCGGGGGGGCGACAATGAGCAGTTCTTC CASSLRRGGDNEQFF
TRBJ2-1 TRBV19 . few TGTGCCAGTAGTATATTTAGGAATGAGCAGTTCTTC CASSIFRNEQFF
TRBJ1-3 TRBV3-1 . . TGTGCCAGCAGTAGTCGGGAGGGCGTCAAAGTCAACACCATATATTTT CASSSREGVKVNTIYF
TRBJ1-1 TRBV4-1 TRBD1 . TGCGCCAGCAGCCATCGACAGGGTGAAGCTTTCTTT CASSHRQGEAFF
TRBJ2-6 TRBV2 . many TGTGCCAGCAGCAGTTCAGGTAGCTCTGGGGCCAACGTCCTGACTTTC CASSSSGSSGANVLTF
TRBJ1-5 TRBV6-5 . . TGTGCCAGCAGCGAGGGACGGACTAATCAGCCCCAGCATTTT CASSEGRTNQPQHF
TRBJ1-1 TRBV11-2 . few TGTGCCAACCGCGGGTCGTTTGCTTTCTTT CANRGSFAFF
TRBJ1-2 TRBV6-5 TRBD1 . TGTGCCAGCAGTTTGGGGTCAGGGGGAGGCTACACCTTC CASSLGSGGGYTF
TRBJ2-3 TRBV7-9 . many TGTGCCAGCAGCTTAGGAGCCACAGATACGCAGTATTTT CASSLGATDTQYF
TRBJ2-7 TRBV12-3/TRBV12-4 . few TGTGCCAGCAGTTTAGACCTCGCAGGTTACGAGCAGTACTTC CASSLDLAGYEQYF
TRBJ2-2 TRBV30 . few TGTGCCTGGAGTGGTGAGGGGACCTGGTCCGGGGAGCTGTTTTTT CAWSGEGTWSGELFF
TRBJ2-3 TRBV7-9 . . TGTGCCAGCAGCGGATTCAGGAGCGGGACAGCCTACGCAGATACGCAGTATTTT CASSGFRSGTAYADTQYF
TRBJ1-5 TRBV4-3 . . TGCGCCAGCAGCCCTACAGTGGATCAGCCCCAGCATTTT CASSPTVDQPQHF